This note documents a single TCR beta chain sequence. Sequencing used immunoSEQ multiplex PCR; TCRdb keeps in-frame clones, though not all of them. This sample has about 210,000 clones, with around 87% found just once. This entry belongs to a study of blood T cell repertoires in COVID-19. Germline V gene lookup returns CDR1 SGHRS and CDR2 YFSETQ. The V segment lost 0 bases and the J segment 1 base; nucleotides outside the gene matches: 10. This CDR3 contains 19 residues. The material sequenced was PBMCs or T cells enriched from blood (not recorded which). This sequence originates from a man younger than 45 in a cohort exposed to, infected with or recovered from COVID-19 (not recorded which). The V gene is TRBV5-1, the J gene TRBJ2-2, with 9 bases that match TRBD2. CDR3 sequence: CASSLVPAGGLGNTGELFF. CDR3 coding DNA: TGCGCCAGCAGCTTGGTGCCAGCGGGAGGACTCGGGAACACCGGGGAGCTGTTTTTT.